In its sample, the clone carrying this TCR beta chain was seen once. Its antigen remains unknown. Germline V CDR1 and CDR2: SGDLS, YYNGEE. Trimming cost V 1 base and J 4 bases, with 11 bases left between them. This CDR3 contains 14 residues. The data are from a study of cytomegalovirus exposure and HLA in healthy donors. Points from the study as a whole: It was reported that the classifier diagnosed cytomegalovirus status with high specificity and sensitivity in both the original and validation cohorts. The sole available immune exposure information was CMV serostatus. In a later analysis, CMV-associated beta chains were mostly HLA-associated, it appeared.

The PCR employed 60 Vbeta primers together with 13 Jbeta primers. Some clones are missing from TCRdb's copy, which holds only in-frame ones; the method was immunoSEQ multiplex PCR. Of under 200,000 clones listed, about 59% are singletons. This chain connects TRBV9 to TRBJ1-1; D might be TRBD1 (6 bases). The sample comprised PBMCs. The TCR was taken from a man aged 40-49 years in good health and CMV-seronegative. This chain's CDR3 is CASSVREGGTEAFF. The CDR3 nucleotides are TGTGCCAGCAGCGTAAGGGAAGGGGGCACTGAAGCTTTCTTT.